This T cell receptor beta chain was retrieved from a study of cytomegalovirus exposure and HLA in healthy donors. The PCR ran on 60 Vbeta and 13 Jbeta primers. Using immunoSEQ multiplex PCR, the repertoire was profiled, and TCRdb retains in-frame clones only, with some absent. The sample includes about 160,000 clones, 70% to 90% seen only once; the top ten take 0.8% to 1%. This CDR3 has 17 residues. Germline CDR1 SGHRS, CDR2 YFSETQ. V was cut by 3 bases and J by 1 base, with 17 bases left in between. This chain links TRBV5-1 with TRBJ2-1; tentatively, D is TRBD2 (6 bases). Sequences were obtained from PBMCs. This sequence originates from a woman aged 25 to 39 in good health and CMV-seronegative. The CDR3 bases are TGCGCCAGCAGCTGGGGACTTGGGATGGGATCCTACAATGAGCAGTTCTTC. Protein: CASSWGLGMGSYNEQFF.